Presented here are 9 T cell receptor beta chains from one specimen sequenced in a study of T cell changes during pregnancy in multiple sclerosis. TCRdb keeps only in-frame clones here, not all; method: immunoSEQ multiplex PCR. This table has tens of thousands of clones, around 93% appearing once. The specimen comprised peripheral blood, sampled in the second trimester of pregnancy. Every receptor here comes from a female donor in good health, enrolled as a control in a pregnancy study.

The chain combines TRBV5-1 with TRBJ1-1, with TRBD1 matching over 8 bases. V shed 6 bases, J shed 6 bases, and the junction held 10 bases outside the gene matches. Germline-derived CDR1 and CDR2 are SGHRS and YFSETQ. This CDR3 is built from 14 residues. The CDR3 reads CASNLLQGAAEAFF. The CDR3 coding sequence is TGCGCCAGCAACCTTCTTCAGGGGGCGGCTGAAGCTTTCTTT.

CDR3 in amino acids: CASSLAGGQSTGELFF. In nucleotides, the CDR3 is TGTGCCAGCAGTTTAGCGGGGGGGCAGAGCACCGGGGAGCTGTTTTTT. This chain links TRBV7-3 with TRBJ2-2; 11 nucleotides line up with TRBD2. J was trimmed by 4 bases and V by 6 bases; bases with no gene match: 7. The CDR3 is 16 residues long. Germline values: CDR1 SGHTA, CDR2 FQGTGA.

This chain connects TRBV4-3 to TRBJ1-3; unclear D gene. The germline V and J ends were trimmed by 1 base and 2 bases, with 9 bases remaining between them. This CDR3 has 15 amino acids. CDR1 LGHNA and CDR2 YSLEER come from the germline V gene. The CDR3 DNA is TGCGCCAGCAGCCAAGTGTTGAGGGCTGGAAACACCATATATTTT. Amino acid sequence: CASSQVLRAGNTIYF.

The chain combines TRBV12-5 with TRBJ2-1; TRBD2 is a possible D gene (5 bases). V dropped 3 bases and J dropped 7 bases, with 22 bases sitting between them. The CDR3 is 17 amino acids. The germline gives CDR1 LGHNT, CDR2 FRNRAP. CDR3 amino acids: CASGLYLDGSSGNEQFF. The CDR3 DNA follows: TGTGCTAGTGGTTTATATCTTGACGGGTCCTCGGGGAATGAGCAGTTCTTC.

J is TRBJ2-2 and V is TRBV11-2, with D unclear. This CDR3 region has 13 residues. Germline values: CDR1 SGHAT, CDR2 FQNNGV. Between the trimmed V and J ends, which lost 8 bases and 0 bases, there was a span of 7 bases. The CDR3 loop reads CASWATNTGELFF. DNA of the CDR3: TGTGCCAGCTGGGCAACGAACACCGGGGAGCTGTTTTTT.

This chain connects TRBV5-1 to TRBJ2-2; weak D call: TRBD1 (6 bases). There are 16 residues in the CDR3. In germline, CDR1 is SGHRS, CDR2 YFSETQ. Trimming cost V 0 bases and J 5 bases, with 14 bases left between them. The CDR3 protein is CASSLARGTQTGELFF. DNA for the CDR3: TGCGCCAGCAGCTTGGCCAGGGGAACCCAAACCGGGGAGCTGTTTTTT. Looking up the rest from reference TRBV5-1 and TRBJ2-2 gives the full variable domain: KAGVTQTPRYLIKTRGQQVTLSCSPISGHRSVSWYQQTPGQGLQFLFEYFSETQRNKGNFPGRFSGRQFSNSRSEMNVSTLELGDSALYLCASSLARGTQTGELFFGEGSRLTVL.

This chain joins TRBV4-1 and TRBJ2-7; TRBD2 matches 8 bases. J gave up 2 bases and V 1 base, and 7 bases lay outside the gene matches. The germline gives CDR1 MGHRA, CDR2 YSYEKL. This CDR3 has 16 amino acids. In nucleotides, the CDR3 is TGCGCCAGCAGCCAAGGAATCGCGGGGGGCCCCTACGAGCAGTACTTC. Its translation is CASSQGIAGGPYEQYF.

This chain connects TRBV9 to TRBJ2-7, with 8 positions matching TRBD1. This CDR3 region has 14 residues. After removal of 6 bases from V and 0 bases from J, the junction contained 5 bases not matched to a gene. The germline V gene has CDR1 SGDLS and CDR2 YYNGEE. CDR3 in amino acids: CASNGGTGSYEQYF. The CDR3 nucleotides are TGTGCCAGCAACGGCGGGACAGGCTCCTACGAGCAGTACTTC.

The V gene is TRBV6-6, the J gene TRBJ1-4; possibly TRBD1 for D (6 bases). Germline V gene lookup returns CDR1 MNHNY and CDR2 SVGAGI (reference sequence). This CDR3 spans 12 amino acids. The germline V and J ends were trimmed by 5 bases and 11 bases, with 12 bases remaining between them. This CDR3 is CASSATGWKLFF. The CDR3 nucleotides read TGTGCCAGCAGTGCCACAGGGTGGAAACTGTTTTTT.